This TCR beta chain was sequenced for a study of T cells in Graves' hyperthyroidism and ophthalmopathy. This clonotype showed up just a few times. Amplification yielded TCR beta CDR3 regions, with RNA transcripts as the source. An initial round of RT-PCR targeting the TCR CDR3 relied on the HTBI primer set. Via MiXCR, TCRdb re-called the multiplex PCR reads, giving one row per CDR3 protein. The profile shows 500,000 to 600,000 distinct CDR3 sequences, 40% to 55% of them singletons. Orbital computed tomography and thyroid ultrasound, together with serum TRAb and thyroxine and clinical symptoms, were used for diagnoses. Germline values: CDR1 SQVTM, CDR2 ANQGSEA. The J segment lost 4 bases and the V segment lost 3 bases, leaving 6 bases of the junction unmatched. The CDR3 length is 13 residues.

The receptor was isolated from an adult woman with Graves' disease, either hyperthyroidism or ophthalmopathy (not recorded which). The material sequenced was peripheral blood or thyroid tissue (not recorded which). This sequence joins TRBV29-1 and TRBJ2-7; 7 bases align to TRBD2. As DNA, the CDR3 is TGCAGCGTTGAGACGGGAGGAGTTTACGAGCAGTACTTC. Protein product: CSVETGGVYEQYF.